The TCR beta chain described here comes from a study of blood T cell repertoires in COVID-19. On the study more broadly: Collection of acute and convalescent COVID-19 samples took place in the United States, Italy and Spain. From T cells, B-cell-depleted T cells, or PBMCs came the material, which was cDNA or gDNA.

In the study's own analysis: From reference gene primer amplification, estimates of nucleated cell counts were derived. Some clones are missing from TCRdb's copy, which holds only in-frame ones; the method was immunoSEQ multiplex PCR. V, J and clone size are those of that table, while D and trimming were read from the DNA. The repertoire holds approximately 51,000 clones, about nine tenths seen once, with over 2% in the top ten. It was during active infection that Seattle patients were enrolled and then longitudinally followed. The J segment lost 4 bases and the V segment lost 8 bases, leaving 5 bases of the junction unmatched. The CDR3 runs 13 residues. CDR1 is SGDLS, CDR2 YYNGEE, per germline.

This TCR derives from a woman older than 75 with COVID-19, enrolled during active disease. The V call is TRBV9, the J call TRBJ1-3; 8 nucleotides match TRBD1. Input material: peripheral blood. The CDR3 DNA is TGTGCCAGTACAGGGGGAGCGGGAAACACCATATATTTT. Translation gives CASTGGAGNTIYF.